A single sample gave rise to the 5 T cell receptor beta chains below, sequenced in a study of tumor and adjacent non-tumor tissue in lung cancer. A modified ARM-PCR protocol with three rounds of nested PCR amplified TCRbeta. In TCRdb, the multiplex PCR reads were re-called with MiXCR into one record per CDR3 protein. The sample has over 100,000 distinct CDR3 sequences, about 63% seen once. No cell sorting was done before RNA was extracted from the tissue. The normal lung tissue was taken more than 3 cm from the tumor edge. The source material was distant non-tumor lung tissue. All receptors come from a man aged 55 to 69 with non-small cell lung cancer.

As to this clonotype: Sequence at one end of the junction differs from germline and may be a read error. The DNA for the CDR3 is TGCAGCGTTGTGGACAATCCCCATGAGCAATTCTTC. Encoded protein: CSVVDNPHEQFF. The rearrangement uses TRBV29-1 and TRBJ2-1; maybe TRBD1 (5 bases). The CDR3 sequence is 12 residues long. CDR1 is SQVTM, CDR2 ANQGSEA, per germline.

V and J are TRBV5-6 and TRBJ2-7; no clear D. Looked up from germline, CDR1 is SGHDT and CDR2 is YYEEEE. Trimming took off 2 bases at V and 2 bases at J, with 14 bases between the two ends. The CDR3 loop spans 15 amino acids. CDR3 nucleotides: TGTGCCAGCAGCTTCTTCGGTACAAAGACCTACGAGCAGTACTTC. This translates into CASSFFGTKTYEQYF.

Only a few counts were recorded for this clonotype. This chain joins TRBV20-1 and TRBJ1-3; D is perhaps TRBD1 (5 bases). This CDR3 has 12 amino acids. V was clipped by 5 bases and J by 7 bases, with 12 bases between them. Germline CDR1 DFQATT, CDR2 SNEGSKA (reference sequence). In nucleotides, the CDR3 is TGCAGTGCTCGCAGGGTGGAGAACACCATATATTTT. Protein product: CSARRVENTIYF.

The chain has TRBV9 and TRBJ2-3; no reliable D call. V gave up 3 bases and J gave up 0 bases, with 11 bases separating them. The CDR3 has 15 amino acids. The germline V gene encodes CDR1 SGDLS and CDR2 YYNGEE. This CDR3 is CASSDPPGSTDTQYF. The CDR3 nucleotides read TGTGCCAGCAGCGACCCCCCGGGTAGCACAGATACGCAGTATTTT. Full variable domain (rest looked up from reference TRBV9 and TRBJ2-3): DSGVTQTPKHLITATGQRVTLRCSPRSGDLSVYWYQQSLDQGLQFLIQYYNGEERAKGNILERFSAQQFPDLHSELNLSSLELGDSALYFCASSDPPGSTDTQYFGPGTRLTVL.

Ten or more counts support this clonotype. V usage is TRBV7-9 and J usage is TRBJ2-2; no clear D. Deletions cut 5 bases from V and 4 bases from J, with 11 bases between. The CDR3 runs to 14 residues. CDR1 is SEHNR, CDR2 FQNEAQ, per germline (reference sequence). The CDR3 protein is CASSQRTPTGELFF. The CDR3 bases are TGTGCCAGCAGCCAGAGGACCCCCACCGGGGAGCTGTTTTTT.